This T cell receptor (beta chain) stems from a study of blood T cells in healthy people across ages. Study-wide points: Age showed a roughly linear inverse relationship with TCR beta diversity per million T cells.

This clonotype was seen repeatedly, ten times or more. Antigen: not known. Germline V gives CDR1 SGHTA, CDR2 FQGNSA. V lost 0 bases and J 8 bases, leaving 7 bases between the germline ends. The CDR3 extends over 13 amino acids. Then a second PCR, running roughly 7 to 12 cycles, was carried out with a sample-barcoded 5' primer and a J-beta primer mix. TCRdb re-derived calls from the 5' RACE reads in MiXCR, one entry per CDR3 protein. The table shows approximately 810,000 distinct CDR3 sequences, with about 28% occurring only once. Sequencing was carried out using blood. The chain uses TRBV7-2 and TRBJ2-2, with D uncertain. This receptor was obtained from an elderly woman in good health. CDR3 in amino acids: CASSLALTGELFF. Here the CDR3 DNA reads TGTGCCAGCAGCTTAGCGTTAACTGGGGAGCTGTTTTTT.